This T cell receptor (beta chain) was identified during a study of T cell repertoires in cytomegalovirus infection (dated by TCRdb to about 2019). About the study as a whole: The HLA type of each donor mattered for the analysis, because public TCR beta signatures pointed to carriage of CMV infection along with the matching HLA type. Overall results and qualifications from the work: The ex vivo response was dominated by HLA-C-restricted CMV-specific TCR beta clonotypes, which also provided the single most frequent clonotype in two of eight donors. Cumulative frequency of public TCR beta family members discriminated carriers of CMV infection plus the relevant HLA type in this cohort and an independent roughly 350-donor cohort.

CDR1 and CDR2, looked up from the germline V gene (reference sequence), are SEHNR and FQNEAQ. Deletion took 6 bases off V and 2 bases off J, with a span of 9 bases between the germline ends. Spanning cysteine to phenylalanine, the CDR3 consists of 13 amino acids. Just CDR3 DNA is preserved here, 39 bases in frame from base 1. The sequencer listed for this sample is Illumina HiSeq 1500. TCRdb reprocessing: public reads trimmed at Q25 with fastp, clones called with MiXCR, in-frame beta chains kept. Every distinct CDR3 protein forms one entry, paired with its most common genes and DNA. The sample table lists some 230,000 distinct CDR3 sequences, roughly 20% of them with a count of one. Roughly 18% of the sample lies in the top ten. This clonotype was seen more than once but under ten times. This clone's antigen is unknown. No per-base quality is available; no much larger clone lies one base away.

This clonotype originated in a human donor in good health (CMV status not recorded). Some clones in this sample may be carry-over from other donors' samples. Material: CD8+ T cells from PBMCs. The chain links TRBV7-9 with TRBJ2-3; perhaps TRBD1 is the D gene, with 5 bases matching. The DNA sequence is as follows: TGTGCCAGCAGGGACACCGTCACAGATACGCAGTATTTT. Its translation is CASRDTVTDTQYF.